The clone carrying this T cell receptor (beta chain) was counted a few times. This record comes from a study of blood T cell repertoires in COVID-19. There are 14 residues in the CDR3. The germline V gene encodes CDR1 GTSNPN and CDR2 SVGIG (reference sequence). After removal of 4 bases from V and 7 bases from J, the junction contained 12 bases not matched to a gene. This table comes from immunoSEQ multiplex PCR, and its TCRdb copy is limited to in-frame clones, with some not included. The sample includes approximately 490,000 clones, about 85% of them seen just once. This receptor was taken from a woman under 30 who had recovered from COVID-19. The chain combines TRBV30 with TRBJ1-2; 7 nucleotides agree with TRBD1. Sequenced material: PBMCs or T cells enriched from blood (not recorded which). The CDR3 region has the DNA TGTGCCTGGATCCTTAGGGGGCGCCTTGGTGGCTACACCTTC. Protein product: CAWILRGRLGGYTF.